The 22 T cell receptor beta chains listed next were all sequenced from one sample in a study of blood T cell repertoires in COVID-19. Method: immunoSEQ multiplex PCR; TCRdb's copy keeps in-frame clones and lacks some. This table has around 120,000 clones, 75% to 85% appearing once. The material sequenced was peripheral blood. Every receptor here comes from a woman aged 80 or over with acute or convalescent COVID-19.

The chain employs TRBV4-3 and TRBJ2-1, with a weak D call TRBD2 (5 bases). This CDR3 contains 16 residues. V lost 0 bases to trimming and J lost 3 bases, with 12 bases between them. Per germline, CDR1 LGHNA and CDR2 YSLEER. The chain's CDR3 is CASSQDLRADYNEQFF. As DNA, the CDR3 is TGCGCCAGCAGCCAAGATTTGCGGGCCGACTACAATGAGCAGTTCTTC.

The CDR3 bases are TGTGCCAGCATCTTTGAGGATGGGACTCAAGCTTTCTTT. It codes for CASIFEDGTQAFF. The gene calls are TRBV7-2 and TRBJ1-1; D might be TRBD1 (5 bases). Between the trimmed V and J ends, which lost 7 bases and 9 bases, there was a span of 18 bases. The CDR3 has 13 amino acids. Germline CDR1 and CDR2: SGHTA and FQGNSA.

The chain links TRBV30 to TRBJ2-2; 9 bases fit TRBD1. The CDR3 is made up of 15 amino acids. V lost 0 bases and J lost 7; bases outside the gene matches: 6. Germline loops: CDR1 GTSNPN, CDR2 SVGIG (reference sequence). The CDR3 nucleotides read TGTGCCTGGAGTGTGATGACAGGGGGAATCGGGGAGCTGTTTTTT. Protein sequence: CAWSVMTGGIGELFF.

This chain joins TRBV29-1 and TRBJ1-5, with 7 bases aligning to TRBD1. The CDR3 runs to 15 residues. Trimming took 6 bases from V and 3 from J; bases not matched to a gene: 11. Germline CDR1 is SQVTM and CDR2 is ANQGSEA. The DNA for the CDR3 is TGCAGCGTCGGAGAGGGCAGGGGGAACAATCAGCCCCAGCATTTT. Its protein is CSVGEGRGNNQPQHF.

Worth noting for this clone: A junction boundary mismatches the germline segment, possibly from a read error. The J gene is TRBJ2-7, the V gene TRBV6-1, with 8 positions matching TRBD1. CDR1 is MNHNS, CDR2 SASEGT, per germline. This CDR3 contains 13 residues. The CDR3: CASREGQGFEQYF. The CDR3 bases are TGTGCCAGCAGGGAAGGACAGGGCTTCGAGCAGTACTTC.

The chain employs TRBV28 and TRBJ2-7, with D possibly being TRBD1 (5 bases). The CDR3 is 12 residues long. Trimming pared 6 bases from V and 4 bases from J, leaving 10 bases between. Germline-derived CDR1 and CDR2 are MDHEN and SYDVKM. The CDR3 loop reads CASRGDRYEQYF. The CDR3 DNA sequence: TGTGCCAGCAGGGGTGACAGATACGAGCAGTACTTC.

This clone has only a few counts. This chain connects TRBV29-1 to TRBJ2-3; TRBD1 aligns across 9 bases. This CDR3 contains 12 residues. V trimming: 6 bases; J trimming: 4 bases; junction bases outside the gene matches: 2. In germline, CDR1 is SQVTM, CDR2 ANQGSEA. The CDR3 is CSVTGGPDTQYF. CDR3 nucleotide sequence: TGCAGCGTGACAGGGGGACCAGATACGCAGTATTTT.

This CDR3 is CASLGDGRSEAFF. As DNA, the CDR3 is TGTGCCAGCCTCGGGGACGGGAGATCTGAAGCTTTCTTT. The gene calls are TRBV6-5 and TRBJ1-1; perhaps TRBD1 as D (5 bases). The CDR3 runs to 13 residues. V dropped 8 bases and J dropped 6 bases, with 16 bases sitting between them. From germline, CDR1 is MNHEY and CDR2 SVGAGI.

This chain joins TRBV7-6 and TRBJ1-3; D is possibly TRBD1 (6 bases). Germline V gene sequence: CDR1 SGHVS, CDR2 FNYEAQ. CDR3 length: 14 amino acids. Between the trimmed V and J ends, which lost 1 base and 5 bases, there was a span of 9 bases. CDR3 sequence reads: CASSLGGDRNTIYF. The CDR3 region has the DNA TGTGCCAGCAGCTTAGGAGGGGACAGAAACACCATATATTTT.

The chain employs TRBV2 and TRBJ2-3; possible D gene TRBD2, 6 bases. V lost 4 bases and J 2 bases, leaving 10 bases between the germline ends. Germline CDR1 SNHLY, CDR2 FYNNEI. This CDR3 is 14 amino acids long. CDR3 protein: CASSVQGLTDTQYF. As DNA, the CDR3 is TGTGCCAGCAGTGTGCAGGGACTCACAGATACGCAGTATTTT. The entire variable domain, with the rest obtained from reference TRBV2 and TRBJ2-3, is as follows: EPEVTQTPSHQVTQMGQEVILRCVPISNHLYFYWYRQILGQKVEFLVSFYNNEISEKSEIFDDQFSVERPDGSNFTLKIRSTKLEDSAMYFCASSVQGLTDTQYFGPGTRLTVL.

The V call is TRBV4-2, the J call TRBJ2-7; the match to TRBD2 covers 7 bases. CDR3 length: 18 amino acids. Germline trimming cut 2 bases from V and 0 bases from J; bases unmatched to any gene: 13. Per germline, CDR1 LGHNA and CDR2 YNFKEQ. The CDR3 nucleotides are TGTGCCAGCAGCCAATCCCCCTCGGGGGGACCGAGCTCCTACGAGCAGTACTTC. Translated, it gives CASSQSPSGGPSSYEQYF.

The chain employs TRBV7-3 and TRBJ2-2, with unresolved D. This CDR3 region has 13 residues. In germline, CDR1 is SGHTA, CDR2 FQGTGA. V lost 4 bases and J lost 0, with 3 bases in between. The CDR3 DNA sequence: TGTGCCAGCAGCTCTACGAACACCGGGGAGCTGTTTTTT. Amino acids: CASSSTNTGELFF.

The chain carries TRBV3-1 (or the pseudogene TRBV3-2) and TRBJ1-1; tentatively, D is TRBD1 (5 bases). Looked up from germline, CDR1 is LGHDT and CDR2 is YNNKEL (reference sequence). The V end was cut by 0 bases, the J end by 1 base, with 12 bases between. The CDR3 length is 16 residues. CDR3 in amino acids: CASSQERGGWNTEAFF. CDR3 DNA sequence: TGTGCCAGCAGCCAAGAGCGGGGGGGGTGGAACACTGAAGCTTTCTTT.

The chain joins TRBV28 to TRBJ1-6; D is unresolved. CDR3 length equals 14 residues. Germline V gives CDR1 MDHEN, CDR2 SYDVKM. V shed 2 bases and J shed 13 bases, with 15 bases lying between them. The CDR3 spells CASSLDPAERPLHF. The CDR3 DNA reads TGTGCCAGCAGTTTAGATCCAGCCGAGAGGCCCCTCCACTTT.

This clone was seen a single time. This chain connects TRBV6-2 or TRBV6-3 to TRBJ2-1, with 9 bases matching TRBD1. This CDR3 has 19 amino acids. Germline values: CDR1 MNHEY, CDR2 SVGEGT. J was trimmed by 5 bases and V by 2 bases; bases with no gene match: 16. The CDR3 protein is CASSYNRGQSLRRDNEQFF. The CDR3 DNA follows: TGTGCCAGCAGTTACAACAGGGGGCAAAGTTTGCGTCGGGACAATGAGCAGTTCTTC.

This chain joins TRBV12-5 and TRBJ2-3; 7 bases agree with TRBD2. J lost 1 base, V lost 5 bases, and 6 bases had no gene match. Germline V CDR1 and CDR2: LGHNT, FRNRAP. The CDR3 covers 15 residues. In DNA, the CDR3 is TGTGCTAGTGGTCCTCGGGCGGGGGGCACAGATACGCAGTATTTT. This encodes CASGPRAGGTDTQYF.

This chain connects TRBV6-6 to TRBJ1-2; D not resolved. This CDR3 has 15 amino acids. CDR1 and CDR2 from the germline V gene are MNHNY and SVGAGI (reference sequence). V lost 7 bases, J lost 4 bases, and 19 bases lay in between. CDR3 nucleotide sequence: TGTGCCAGCAATTTCCAGGCCCTGGGAGGCTATGGCTACACCTTC. Translating it yields CASNFQALGGYGYTF.

Remarks on this clone: Germline is not matched at one junction end, which may reflect a read error. The CDR3 coding sequence is TGCGCCAGCAGATACGGACAGGGGGCGATGTCACCCTTCCACTTT. Translated: CASRYGQGAMSPFHF. The gene calls are TRBV5-1 and TRBJ1-6; 11 bases match TRBD1. This CDR3 spans 15 amino acids. Germline lookup yields CDR1 SGHRS and CDR2 YFSETQ.

The rearrangement joins TRBV7-2 to TRBJ2-3; 9 nucleotides match TRBD2. Trimming took 5 bases from V and 4 from J; bases not matched to a gene: 10. Germline values: CDR1 SGHTA, CDR2 FQGNSA. The CDR3 spans 16 residues. The CDR3 nucleotides are TGTGCCAGCAGCCCCCAACAGCGGGGGGCCGCAGATACGCAGTATTTT. It specifies CASSPQQRGAADTQYF.

J is TRBJ1-5 and V is TRBV6-2 or TRBV6-3, with 9 bases lining up with TRBD1. This CDR3 region has 14 residues. Germline CDR1 is MNHEY and CDR2 is SVGEGT. Unmatched junction bases numbered 5, after V lost 4 bases and J lost 7 bases. CDR3 nucleotides: TGTGCCAGCAGTTTCCCGGGACAGGGACAGCCCCAGCATTTT. It is translated as CASSFPGQGQPQHF.

This chain joins TRBV7-2 and TRBJ1-5; a weak D match, TRBD1 (6 bases). The CDR3 consists of 14 residues. Per germline, CDR1 SGHTA and CDR2 FQGNSA. V lost 5 bases to trimming and J lost 4 bases, with 12 bases between them. The chain's CDR3 is CASSPGQPNQPQHF. The DNA for the CDR3 is TGTGCCAGCAGCCCTGGACAGCCAAATCAGCCCCAGCATTTT.

The chain carries TRBV12-2 and TRBJ1-6; the D call TRBD1 from the table was never checked on the DNA. TRBV12-2 has pseudogene status. CDR3 length: 18 amino acids. DNA of the CDR3: TGTGCAAGTCGCTTAAGCCGGGACAGGGGGCTTCGTAATTCACCCCTCCACTTT. The encoded protein is CASRLSRDRGLRNSPLHF.